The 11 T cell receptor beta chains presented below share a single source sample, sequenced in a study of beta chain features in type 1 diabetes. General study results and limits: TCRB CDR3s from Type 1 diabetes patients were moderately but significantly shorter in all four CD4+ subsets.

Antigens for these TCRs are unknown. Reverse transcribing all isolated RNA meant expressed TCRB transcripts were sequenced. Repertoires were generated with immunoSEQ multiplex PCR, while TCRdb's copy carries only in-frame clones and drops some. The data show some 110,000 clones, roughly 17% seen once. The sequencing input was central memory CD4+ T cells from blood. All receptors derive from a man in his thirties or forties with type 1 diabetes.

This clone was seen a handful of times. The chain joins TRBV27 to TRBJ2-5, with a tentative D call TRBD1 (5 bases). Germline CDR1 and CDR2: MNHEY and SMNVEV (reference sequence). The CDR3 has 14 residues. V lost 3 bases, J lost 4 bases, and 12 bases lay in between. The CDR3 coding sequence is TGTGCCAGCAGTTTGCCAGGGCGGTCAGAGACCCAGTACTTC. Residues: CASSLPGRSETQYF.

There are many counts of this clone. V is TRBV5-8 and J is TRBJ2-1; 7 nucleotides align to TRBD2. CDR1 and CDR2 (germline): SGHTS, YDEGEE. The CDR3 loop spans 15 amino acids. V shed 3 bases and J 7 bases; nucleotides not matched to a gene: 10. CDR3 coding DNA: TGTGCCAGCAGCTGGTGGGGAGGGGCGTCGAATGAGCAGTTCTTC. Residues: CASSWWGGASNEQFF. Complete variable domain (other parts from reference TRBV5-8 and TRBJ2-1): EAGVTQSPTHLIKTRGQQATLRCSPISGHTSVYWYQQALGLGLQFLLWYDEGEERNRGNFPPRFSGRQFPNYSSELNVNALELEDSALYLCASSWWGGASNEQFFGPGTRLTVL.

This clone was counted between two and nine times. In nucleotides, the CDR3 is TGCAGCGTTAGGGGACGTGGAGAGACCCAGTACTTC. This sequence encodes CSVRGRGETQYF. The V call is TRBV29-1, the J call TRBJ2-5; D may correspond to TRBD1 or TRBD2 (5 bases each). The ends were cut back, 5 bases at V and 4 bases at J, with 11 bases in the middle. The germline gives CDR1 SQVTM, CDR2 ANQGSEA. The CDR3 is made up of 12 amino acids. The full variable domain, with the rest looked up from reference TRBV29-1 and TRBJ2-5, is SAVISQKPSRDICQRGTSLTIQCQVDSQVTMMFWYRQQPGQSLTLIATANQGSEATYESGFVIDKFPISRPNLTFSTLTVSNMSPEDSSIYLCSVRGRGETQYFGPGTRLLVL.

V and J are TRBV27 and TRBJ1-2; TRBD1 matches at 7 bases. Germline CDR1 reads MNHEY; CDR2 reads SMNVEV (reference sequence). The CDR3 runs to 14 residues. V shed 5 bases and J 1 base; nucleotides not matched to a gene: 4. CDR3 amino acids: CASSPWDSNYGYTF. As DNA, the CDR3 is TGTGCCAGCAGTCCCTGGGACAGTAACTATGGCTACACCTTC.

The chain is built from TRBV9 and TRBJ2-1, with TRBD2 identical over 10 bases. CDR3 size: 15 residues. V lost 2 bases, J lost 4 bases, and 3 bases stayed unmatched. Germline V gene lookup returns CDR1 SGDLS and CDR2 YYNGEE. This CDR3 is CASSVTSGEYNEQFF. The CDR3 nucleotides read TGTGCCAGCAGCGTCACTAGCGGGGAATACAATGAGCAGTTCTTC.

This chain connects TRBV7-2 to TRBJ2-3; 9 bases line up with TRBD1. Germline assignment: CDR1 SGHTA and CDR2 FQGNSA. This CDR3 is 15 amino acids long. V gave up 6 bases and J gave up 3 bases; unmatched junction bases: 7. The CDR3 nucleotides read TGTGCCAGCAGTCTTTCGGGACAGGGTACAGATACGCAGTATTTT. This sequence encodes CASSLSGQGTDTQYF.

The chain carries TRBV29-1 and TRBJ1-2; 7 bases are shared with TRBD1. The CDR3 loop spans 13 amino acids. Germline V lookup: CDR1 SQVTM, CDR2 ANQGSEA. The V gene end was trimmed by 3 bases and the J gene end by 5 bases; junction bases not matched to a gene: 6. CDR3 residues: CSVEDGTDYGYTF. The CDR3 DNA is TGCAGCGTTGAGGACGGGACAGATTATGGCTACACCTTC.

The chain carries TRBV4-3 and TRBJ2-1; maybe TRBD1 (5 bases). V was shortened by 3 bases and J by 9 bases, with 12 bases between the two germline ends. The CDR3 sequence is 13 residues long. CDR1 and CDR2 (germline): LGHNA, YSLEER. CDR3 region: CASSQQGLSEQFF. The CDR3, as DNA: TGCGCCAGCAGCCAGCAGGGTTTGAGTGAGCAGTTCTTC.

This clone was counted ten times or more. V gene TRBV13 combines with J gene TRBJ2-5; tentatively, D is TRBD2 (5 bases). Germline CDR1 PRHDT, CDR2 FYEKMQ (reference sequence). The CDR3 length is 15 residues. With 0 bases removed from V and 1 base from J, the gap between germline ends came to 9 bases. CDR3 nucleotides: TGTGCCAGCAGCTTAGGATCCGGGGTCCAAGAGACCCAGTACTTC. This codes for CASSLGSGVQETQYF.

The CDR3 DNA reads TGTGCCAGCAGCCGAGGACAGTTGGGAGATACGCAGTATTTT. Its protein is CASSRGQLGDTQYF. The V gene is TRBV7-2, the J gene TRBJ2-3; the D gene is possibly TRBD1 (6 bases). Per the germline V gene, CDR1 is SGHTA and CDR2 is FQGNSA. The V end lost 5 bases, the J end lost 5 bases, and 14 bases lay between the germline ends. The CDR3 contains 14 residues.

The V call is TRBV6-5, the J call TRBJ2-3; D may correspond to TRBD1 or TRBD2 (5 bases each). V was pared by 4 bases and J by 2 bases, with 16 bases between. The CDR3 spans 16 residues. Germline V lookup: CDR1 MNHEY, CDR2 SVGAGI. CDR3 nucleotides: TGTGCCAGCAGTTCTTGGCAGGGAGTGGACACAGATACGCAGTATTTT. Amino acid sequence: CASSSWQGVDTDTQYF.